The TCR beta chain under discussion was sequenced for a study of T-cell memory formation after mild COVID-19. Concerning this clonotype: Its antigen is unidentified.

Regarding the study as a whole: Unconfirmed was the SARS-CoV-2 specificity of second-wave clones that peaked on day 37.

The CDR3 covers 14 residues. Between the trimmed V and J ends, which lost 6 bases and 8 bases, there was a span of 17 bases. Germline V gene data show CDR1 as KGHDR and CDR2 as SFDVKD. After 5'RACE with constant-segment primers, TCR alpha and TCR beta cDNA libraries carrying sample barcodes and UMIs were obtained. TCRdb re-analysed the 5' RACE reads in MiXCR, keeping a single row per CDR3 protein. In the table there are fewer than 650,000 distinct CDR3 sequences, about 20% of which are singletons. The specimen sequenced was PBMCs or a T cell subset sorted from them (not recorded which). The TCR originated in an adult woman who had mild COVID-19 (a few samples of this study predate the infection). Cell type and time point are not known. The gene calls are TRBV24-1 and TRBJ2-3, with D possibly TRBD1 on 5 matching bases. The CDR3 nucleotides read TGTGCCACCAGTAAGAGGTGGGGCACACGTACGCAGTATTTT. Its translation is CATSKRWGTRTQYF.